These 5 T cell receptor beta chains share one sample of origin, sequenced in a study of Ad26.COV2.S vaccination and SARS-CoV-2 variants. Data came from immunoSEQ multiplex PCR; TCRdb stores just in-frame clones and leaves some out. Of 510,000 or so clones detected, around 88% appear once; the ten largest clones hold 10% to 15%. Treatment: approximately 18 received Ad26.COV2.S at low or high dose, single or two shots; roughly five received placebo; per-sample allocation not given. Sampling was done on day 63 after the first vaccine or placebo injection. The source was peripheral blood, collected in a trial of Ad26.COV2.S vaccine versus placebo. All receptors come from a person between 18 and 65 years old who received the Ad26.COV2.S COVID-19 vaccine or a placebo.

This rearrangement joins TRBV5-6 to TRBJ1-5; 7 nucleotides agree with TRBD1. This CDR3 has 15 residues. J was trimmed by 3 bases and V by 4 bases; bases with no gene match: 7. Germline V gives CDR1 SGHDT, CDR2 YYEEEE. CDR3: CASSRQGIFNQPQHF. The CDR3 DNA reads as TGTGCCAGCAGCCGACAGGGAATCTTCAATCAGCCCCAGCATTTT.

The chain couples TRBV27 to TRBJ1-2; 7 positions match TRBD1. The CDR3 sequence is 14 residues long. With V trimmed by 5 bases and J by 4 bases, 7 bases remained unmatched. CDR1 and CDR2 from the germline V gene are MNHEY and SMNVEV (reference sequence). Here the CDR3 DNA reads TGTGCCAGCAGTCTCGTACAGGGGAGCTATGGCTACACCTTC. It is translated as CASSLVQGSYGYTF.

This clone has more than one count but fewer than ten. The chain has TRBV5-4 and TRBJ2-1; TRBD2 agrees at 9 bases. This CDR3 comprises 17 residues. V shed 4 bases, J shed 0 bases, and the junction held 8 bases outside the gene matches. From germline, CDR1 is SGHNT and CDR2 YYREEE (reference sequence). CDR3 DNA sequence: TGTGCCAGCAGCAGGGCGGGGGGGGGCGGCTCCTACAATGAGCAGTTCTTC. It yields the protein CASSRAGGGGSYNEQFF.

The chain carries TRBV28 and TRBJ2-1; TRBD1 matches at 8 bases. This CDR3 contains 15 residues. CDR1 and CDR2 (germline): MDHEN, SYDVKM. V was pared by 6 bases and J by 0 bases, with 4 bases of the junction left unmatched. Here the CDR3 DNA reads TGTGCCAGCAGGGTTGACAGGGGCTCCTACAATGAGCAGTTCTTC. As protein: CASRVDRGSYNEQFF.

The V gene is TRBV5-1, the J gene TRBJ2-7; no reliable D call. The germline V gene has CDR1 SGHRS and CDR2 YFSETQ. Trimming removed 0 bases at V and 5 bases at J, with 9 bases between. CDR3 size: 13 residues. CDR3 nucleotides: TGCGCCAGCAGCTTGGGCCTAGTTAACGAGCAGTACTTC. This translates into CASSLGLVNEQYF.